This TCR beta chain stems from a study of blood T cell repertoires in COVID-19. Study background: Sites across the United States, Italy and Spain contributed samples from acute and convalescent COVID-19. In each case, the material was cDNA or gDNA derived from T cells, B-cell-depleted T cells, or PBMCs.

In the original analysis: Researchers report that nucleated cell counts were estimated from reference gene primer amplification. Sequencing used immunoSEQ multiplex PCR; TCRdb keeps in-frame clones, though not all of them. V and J calls and clone size are those listed in that table; D and trimming were worked out from the DNA. Of under 400,000 clones listed, roughly 90% are singletons. Trimming pared 4 bases from V and 6 bases from J, leaving 16 bases between. Germline V gene lookup returns CDR1 PRHDT and CDR2 FYEKMQ (reference sequence). This CDR3 is built from 16 residues. Seattle patients were enrolled during active infection and followed longitudinally.

This sequence originates from a woman in her twenties or thirties with COVID-19, enrolled during active disease. The chain uses TRBV13 and TRBJ1-6; D perhaps matches TRBD1 (5 bases). Sample: peripheral blood. In DNA form, the CDR3 reads TGTGCCAGCAGCTCTCCTGGGGGGGTCGGTAATTCACCCCTCCACTTT. Protein: CASSSPGGVGNSPLHF.